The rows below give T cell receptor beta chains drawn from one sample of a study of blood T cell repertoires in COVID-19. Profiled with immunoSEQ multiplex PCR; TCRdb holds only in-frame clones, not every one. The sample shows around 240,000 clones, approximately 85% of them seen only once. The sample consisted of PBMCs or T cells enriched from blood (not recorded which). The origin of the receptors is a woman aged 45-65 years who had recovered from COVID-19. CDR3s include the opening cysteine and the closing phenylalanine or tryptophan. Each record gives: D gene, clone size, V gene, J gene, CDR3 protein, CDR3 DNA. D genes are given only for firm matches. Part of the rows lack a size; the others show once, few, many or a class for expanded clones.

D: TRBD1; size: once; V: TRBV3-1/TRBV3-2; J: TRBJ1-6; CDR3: CASSLGTGGPNSPLHF; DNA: TGTGCCAGCAGCCTCGGGACAGGGGGCCCTAATTCACCCCTCCACTTT
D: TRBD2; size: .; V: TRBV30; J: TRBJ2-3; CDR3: CAWVAGDTQYF; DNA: TGTGCCTGGGTAGCGGGAGATACGCAGTATTTT
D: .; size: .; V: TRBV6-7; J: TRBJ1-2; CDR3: CASSYPRSHETLYGYTF; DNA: TGTGCCAGCAGTTACCCACGGTCCCACGAAACGTTATATGGCTACACCTTC
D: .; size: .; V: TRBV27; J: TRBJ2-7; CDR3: CASSFAGGPYEQYF; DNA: TGTGCCAGCAGTTTTGCCGGGGGTCCCTACGAGCAGTACTTC
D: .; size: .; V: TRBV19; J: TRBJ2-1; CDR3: CASSTSRGGVFF; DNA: TGTGCCAGTAGTACCTCTCGTGGAGGGGTTTTCTTC
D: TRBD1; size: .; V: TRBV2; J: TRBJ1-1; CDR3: CASTLGQGDTEAFF; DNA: TGTGCCAGCACTCTCGGACAGGGGGACACTGAAGCTTTCTTT
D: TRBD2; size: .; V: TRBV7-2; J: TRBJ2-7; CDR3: CASTYGLASYEQYF; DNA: TGTGCCAGCACCTACGGACTAGCATCCTACGAGCAGTACTTC
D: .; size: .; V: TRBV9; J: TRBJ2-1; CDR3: CASSVSTDSYNEQFF; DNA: TGTGCCAGCAGCGTATCCACAGACTCCTACAATGAGCAGTTCTTC
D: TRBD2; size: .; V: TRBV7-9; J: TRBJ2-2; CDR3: CASSLPPRLAGNTGELFF; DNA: TGTGCCAGCAGCTTACCCCCCCGCTTAGCGGGTAACACCGGGGAGCTGTTTTTT
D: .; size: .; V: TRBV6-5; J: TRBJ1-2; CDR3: CASSPVVDYGYTF; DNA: TGTGCCAGCAGTCCGGTTGTGGACTATGGCTACACCTTC